These 7 T cell receptor beta chains originate from one sample sequenced in a study of early stage breast cancer tumors. Method: immunoSEQ multiplex PCR; TCRdb's copy keeps in-frame clones and lacks some. The table has 5,800 or so clones, 75% to 80% seen once; the top ten hold 11%. The specimen was normal breast tissue next to the tumor. All receptors come from a person aged 70 to 85 with breast cancer.

The J gene is TRBJ2-3, the V gene TRBV18; 11 bases map to TRBD2. The germline V gene has CDR1 KGHSH and CDR2 LQKENI. The CDR3 is 19 amino acids. V was pared by 1 base and J by 4 bases, with 13 bases of the junction left unmatched. The CDR3: CASSPQGLEASGGSDTQYF. The CDR3 nucleotides read TGTGCCAGCTCACCACAAGGTTTGGAGGCTAGCGGGGGGTCAGATACGCAGTATTTT.

This chain uses TRBV4-1 with TRBJ1-5; D not resolved. Germline loops: CDR1 MGHRA, CDR2 YSYEKL. V lost 4 bases, J lost 6 bases, and 10 bases lay in between. The CDR3 runs 13 residues. In DNA form, the CDR3 reads TGCGCCAGCAGCCCGGGGTTCGGTCAGCCCCAGCATTTT. Encoded protein: CASSPGFGQPQHF.

The genes are TRBV9 and TRBJ2-7; 10 bases agree with TRBD2. This CDR3 contains 16 residues. CDR1 is SGDLS, CDR2 YYNGEE, per germline. V dropped 4 bases and J dropped 7; count of bases not matched to a gene: 14. CDR3 in DNA: TGTGCCAGCAGCTCTGGAGCGGGAGGGAGATCTACGGAGCAGTACTTC. The encoded protein is CASSSGAGGRSTEQYF.

The rearrangement links TRBV7-9 to TRBJ1-6; D ambiguous. This CDR3 is 14 amino acids long. V lost 8 bases and J 7 bases, leaving 15 bases between the germline ends. Germline CDR1 and CDR2: SEHNR and FQNEAQ (reference sequence). The CDR3 nucleotides read TGTGCCAGCGGAGGAACACTCGGCAATTCACCCCTCCACTTT. This sequence encodes CASGGTLGNSPLHF.

This rearrangement joins TRBV9 to TRBJ2-3; possible D gene TRBD1, 6 bases. This CDR3 is built from 15 residues. V was trimmed by 3 bases and J by 4 bases, leaving 15 bases between them. Germline lookup yields CDR1 SGDLS and CDR2 YYNGEE. The CDR3 region is CASSAQGNHADTQYF. The CDR3 DNA reads TGTGCCAGCAGCGCGCAGGGGAATCACGCAGATACGCAGTATTTT. Complete variable domain (other parts from reference TRBV9 and TRBJ2-3): DSGVTQTPKHLITATGQRVTLRCSPRSGDLSVYWYQQSLDQGLQFLIQYYNGEERAKGNILERFSAQQFPDLHSELNLSSLELGDSALYFCASSAQGNHADTQYFGPGTRLTVL.

The chain couples TRBV6-5 to TRBJ2-2, with D tentatively TRBD1 (6 bases). V lost 2 bases and J lost 3, with 10 bases in between. The CDR3 totals 15 residues. CDR1 MNHEY and CDR2 SVGAGI come from the germline V gene. The CDR3 is CASSYNRVDTGELFF. As DNA, the CDR3 is TGTGCCAGCAGTTACAACAGGGTAGACACCGGGGAGCTGTTTTTT.

Here the CDR3 reads CASRQSMNTEAFF. DNA of the CDR3: TGCGCCAGCAGGCAGTCCATGAACACTGAAGCTTTCTTT. The chain couples TRBV10-1 to TRBJ1-1; the D is unclear. Trimming stripped 6 bases from V and 0 bases from J, with 8 bases between. The CDR3 has 13 residues. CDR1 is WNHNN, CDR2 SYGVQD, per germline (reference sequence).